The entry below describes one T cell receptor beta chain. This sample is part of a study of blood T cell repertoires in COVID-19. This CDR3 comprises 14 residues. The V end lost 2 bases, the J end lost 6 bases, and 12 bases lay between the germline ends. Looked up from germline, CDR1 is SGDLS and CDR2 is YYNGEE. As originally analysed: Amplification of reference gene primers provided the estimated nucleated cell counts. Clones were sequenced by immunoSEQ multiplex PCR, and TCRdb holds only the in-frame ones, with some missing. That table is the source of V, J and clone size, and D and trimming were worked out from the DNA. Here the sample spans 120,000 to 150,000 clones, just under 85% being singletons.

This sequence was found in a woman aged 35 to 49 with active or convalescent COVID-19. This chain links TRBV9 with TRBJ2-1; D may be TRBD2 (7 bases). The material sequenced was peripheral blood. The CDR3 region is CASSVWGGGNEQFF. The CDR3 region has the DNA TGTGCCAGCAGCGTTTGGGGGGGCGGCAATGAGCAGTTCTTC.